This paragraph reports one T cell receptor (beta chain). Its antigen is undetermined. This sample stems from a study of CD8+ T cells in alopecia areata. In the study overall: Treated patients swallowed 5 to 10 mg of oral tofacitinib twice daily.

In alopecia areata patients, both lesional scalp punch biopsies and peripheral blood were collected. V gave up 0 bases and J gave up 2 bases; unmatched junction bases: 2. The CDR3 sequence is 15 residues long. Germline CDR1 SGDLS, CDR2 YYNGEE. Broader study findings: Clarity of TCR sharing across patients fell short of that in mice, possibly HLA-related.

In each case, RNA was isolated and then reverse transcribed into cDNA as the sequencing template. Sequenced by immunoSEQ multiplex PCR; TCRdb stores in-frame clones only, minus some. The repertoire consists of some 170,000 clones, with roughly 70% occurring once and the leading ten covering more than 9.5%. The source is a human donor with alopecia areata. The chain employs TRBV9 and TRBJ2-1; 7 nucleotides line up with TRBD2. Here the sequenced sample was CD8+ T cells sorted from blood, taken at week 0. CDR3 in DNA: TGTGCCAGCAGCGTAGCGGGGGGAACCTACAATGAGCAGTTCTTC. It codes for CASSVAGGTYNEQFF. The variable domain in full, with the rest retrieved from reference TRBV9 and TRBJ2-1, is DSGVTQTPKHLITATGQRVTLRCSPRSGDLSVYWYQQSLDQGLQFLIQYYNGEERAKGNILERFSAQQFPDLHSELNLSSLELGDSALYFCASSVAGGTYNEQFFGPGTRLTVL.